A single sample gave rise to the 3 T cell receptor beta chains below, sequenced in a study of Tregs in tolerant kidney transplant recipients. Only in-frame clones appear in the TCRdb table, and some are missing; sequencing was by immunoSEQ multiplex PCR. Among tens of thousands of clones listed, 91% were seen once. The material was Tregs from blood, obtained before the transplant. These receptors originate from a human donor who received a combined kidney and bone marrow transplant.

The rearrangement links TRBV28 to TRBJ2-5; D might be TRBD1 or TRBD2, each matching 5 bases. The CDR3 runs to 19 residues. CDR1 is MDHEN and CDR2 is SYDVKM in the germline V gene. V was clipped by 3 bases and J by 5 bases, with 28 bases between them. CDR3 sequence: CASSLNWDHSLSRWETQYF. The CDR3 nucleotides read TGTGCCAGCAGTTTGAATTGGGACCACAGTTTGAGCCGGTGGGAGACCCAGTACTTC.

This clone was detected only once. The chain uses TRBV30 and TRBJ2-2; the D is unclear. Germline V gene lookup returns CDR1 GTSNPN and CDR2 SVGIG (reference sequence). V shed 2 bases and J shed 2 bases, with 6 bases lying between them. CDR3 length: 13 amino acids. The CDR3 is CAWSWDNTGELFF. CDR3 DNA: TGTGCCTGGAGTTGGGATAACACCGGGGAGCTGTTTTTT.

The chain joins TRBV5-5 to TRBJ1-2; weak D call: TRBD1 (5 bases). Trimming pared 0 bases from V and 6 bases from J, leaving 6 bases between. The CDR3 is 12 residues long. The germline gives CDR1 SGHKS, CDR2 YYEKEE (reference sequence). CDR3 bases: TGTGCCAGCAGCTTGGTCAGGGATGGCTACACCTTC. This codes for CASSLVRDGYTF.